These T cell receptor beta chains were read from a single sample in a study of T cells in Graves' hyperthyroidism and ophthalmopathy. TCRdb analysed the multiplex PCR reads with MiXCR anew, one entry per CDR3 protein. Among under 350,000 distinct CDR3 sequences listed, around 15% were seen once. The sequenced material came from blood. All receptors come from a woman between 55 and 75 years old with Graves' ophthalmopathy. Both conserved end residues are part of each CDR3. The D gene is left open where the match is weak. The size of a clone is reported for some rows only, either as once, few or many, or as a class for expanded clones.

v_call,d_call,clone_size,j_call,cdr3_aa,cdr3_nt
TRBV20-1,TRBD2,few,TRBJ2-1,CSAPSSGRSDEQFF,TGCAGTGCTCCGTCTAGCGGGAGGTCGGATGAGCAGTTCTTC
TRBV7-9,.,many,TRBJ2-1,CASSAVGWSNEQFF,TGTGCCAGCAGCGCGGTCGGGTGGAGCAATGAGCAGTTCTTC
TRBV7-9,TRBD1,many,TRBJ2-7,CASTSYKKMGTAKIEQYF,TGTGCCAGCACCTCCTATAAAAAAATGGGGACAGCAAAAATCGAGCAGTACTTC
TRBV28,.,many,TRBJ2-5,CASSRRVETQYF,TGTGCCAGCAGTCGCCGGGTAGAGACCCAGTACTTC
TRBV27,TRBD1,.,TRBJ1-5,CASSSQGAFNQPQHF,TGTGCCAGCAGTTCGCAGGGGGCATTCAATCAGCCCCAGCATTTT
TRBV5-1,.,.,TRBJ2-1,CASSLGEWDNEQFF,TGCGCCAGCAGCTTGGGGGAGTGGGACAATGAGCAGTTCTTC
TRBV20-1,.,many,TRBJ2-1,CSARFGGLNEQFF,TGCAGTGCGCGCTTCGGGGGGCTCAATGAGCAGTTCTTC
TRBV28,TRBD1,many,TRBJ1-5,CASSSWDRASHF,TGTGCCAGCAGTTCATGGGACAGGGCGTCGCATTTT
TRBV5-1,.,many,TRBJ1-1,CASSSPGGTEAFF,TGCGCCAGCAGCTCCCCCGGGGGCACTGAAGCTTTCTTT
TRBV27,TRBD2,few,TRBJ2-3,CASSSYLAGSLTDTQYF,TGTGCCAGCAGTTCATACCTAGCGGGGAGTCTCACAGATACGCAGTATTTT